The 31 T cell receptor beta chains reported below all come from one sample, sequenced in a study of cytomegalovirus exposure and HLA in healthy donors (dated by TCRdb to about 2017). The library was generated by the immunoSEQ multiplex PCR assay. The multiplex PCR relied on a mix of 60 forward primers for TCR Vbeta segments and 13 reverse primers for TCR Jbeta segments. TCRdb took over this immuneACCESS table, retaining in-frame rearrangements with V and J assigned. Such tables are incomplete; in checked studies, under half of the missing clones stem from an unresolved V gene, and the remainder is unexplained. The sample's own table lists roughly 190,000 clones. Jointly, the top ten make up less than 0.95% of the sample. Sequenced material: PBMCs. Receptor source: a woman aged 18-29 years in good health and CMV-seropositive.

The chain is built from TRBV7-2 and TRBJ2-3; TRBD2 matches at 11 bases. V shed 5 bases and J 5 bases; nucleotides not matched to a gene: 6. Germline V gives CDR1 SGHTA, CDR2 FQGNSA. This CDR3 region has 15 residues. The CDR3 nucleotides read TGTGCCAGCAGCCGTAGCGGGGGGGCCGTAGATACGCAGTATTTT. Protein: CASSRSGGAVDTQYF.

This chain uses TRBV10-3 with TRBJ2-4, with 7 bases aligning to TRBD2. The CDR3 contains 15 residues. The junction had 10 bases not matched to a gene; V was cut back by 4 bases and J by 7 bases. The V gene's germline CDR1 is ENHRY and CDR2 SYGVKD. The CDR3 loop is CAISGSAGSGNIQYF. The CDR3 nucleotides are TGTGCCATCAGTGGATCGGCTGGTAGCGGGAACATTCAGTACTTC.

The chain employs TRBV11-2 and TRBJ2-2; a possible D gene is TRBD2 (6 bases). V lost 5 bases and J 2 bases, leaving 9 bases between the germline ends. There are 14 residues in the CDR3. Germline CDR1 SGHAT, CDR2 FQNNGV. The CDR3 is CASSGTGNTGELFF. The CDR3 DNA reads as TGTGCCAGCAGCGGGACTGGCAACACCGGGGAGCTGTTTTTT.

The chain uses TRBV10-3 and TRBJ1-1; a weak D match, TRBD1 (6 bases). Germline CDR1 is ENHRY and CDR2 is SYGVKD. Trimming removed 8 bases from V and 4 bases from J, with 14 bases in between. The CDR3 is made up of 13 amino acids. The CDR3: CAILRTGTTEAFF. The CDR3 bases are TGTGCCATCCTCCGTACAGGGACCACTGAAGCTTTCTTT.

About this clone itself: This same CDR3 is encoded by further DNA sequences in the sample. The J gene is TRBJ1-1, the V gene TRBV7-2; no reliable D call. Germline CDR1 and CDR2: SGHTA and FQGNSA. Trimming shortened V by 1 base and J by 1 base, and 4 bases separated the two germline ends. CDR3 size: 13 residues. CDR3 loop: CASSLGQNTEAFF. CDR3 coding DNA: TGTGCCAGCAGCTTAGGACAGAACACTGAAGCTTTCTTT.

The chain uses TRBV19 and TRBJ2-5; TRBD2 matches at 10 bases. CDR3 length: 15 amino acids. Germline loops: CDR1 LNHDA, CDR2 SQIVND (reference sequence). V lost 3 bases to trimming and J lost 3 bases; unmatched junction nucleotides: 4. Here the CDR3 DNA reads TGTGCCAGTAGTATCCCGGGACTAGCGAAAGAGACCCAGTACTTC. Its protein is CASSIPGLAKETQYF.

For the CDR3, the DNA is TGTGCCAGCTCCCAAAATAGTTACCAAGAGACCCAGTACTTC. It codes for CASSQNSYQETQYF. This chain links TRBV18 with TRBJ2-5, with unresolved D. The V gene lost 6 bases and the J gene lost 0 bases, with 11 bases spanning the gap. Germline-derived CDR1 and CDR2 are KGHSH and LQKENI. The CDR3 covers 14 residues. Full variable domain (missing parts from reference TRBV18 and TRBJ2-5): NAGVMQNPRHLVRRRGQEARLRCSPMKGHSHVYWYRQLPEEGLKFMVYLQKENIIDESGMPKERFSAEFPKEGPSILRIQQVVRGDSAAYFCASSQNSYQETQYFGPGTRLLVL.

This chain joins TRBV11-3 and TRBJ1-1, with TRBD1 matching 7 bases. Germline CDR1 and CDR2: SGHNT and YENEEA. J gave up 7 bases and V 4 bases, and 12 bases lay outside the gene matches. The CDR3 is 15 residues long. The chain's CDR3 is CASSSLGTVVGEAFF. CDR3 DNA sequence: TGTGCCAGCAGCTCACTTGGGACAGTCGTGGGTGAAGCTTTCTTT.

This sequence joins TRBV7-6 and TRBJ2-3, with D unclear. Trimming removed 2 bases at V and 0 bases at J, with 9 bases between. The CDR3 length is 15 residues. Per the germline V gene, CDR1 is SGHVS and CDR2 is FNYEAQ. The CDR3 nucleotides are TGTGCCAGCAGCTTAATGAGTCGAAGCACAGATACGCAGTATTTT. Translated: CASSLMSRSTDTQYF.

The CDR3 DNA reads as TGTGCCAGCAGACCCGCGGGTGTCGGCGGCGAGCAGTACTTC. Amino acids: CASRPAGVGGEQYF. V usage is TRBV28 and J usage is TRBJ2-7; D is possibly TRBD2 (5 bases). The CDR3 is 14 residues long. Germline V CDR1 and CDR2: MDHEN, SYDVKM. With 6 bases removed from V and 6 bases from J, the gap between germline ends came to 18 bases.

The V call is TRBV5-5, the J call TRBJ1-5; 10 nucleotides line up with TRBD1. In germline, CDR1 is SGHKS, CDR2 YYEKEE (reference sequence). The CDR3 is 14 residues long. Germline trimming cut 6 bases from V and 6 bases from J; bases unmatched to any gene: 6. The CDR3 protein is CASTRQGAGQPQHF. CDR3 DNA: TGTGCCAGCACCAGACAGGGGGCTGGTCAGCCCCAGCATTTT.

V gene TRBV2 combines with J gene TRBJ2-7; 7 nucleotides agree with TRBD1. J lost 1 base, V lost 2 bases, and 8 bases had no gene match. This CDR3 region has 16 residues. Germline CDR1 reads SNHLY; CDR2 reads FYNNEI. In DNA, the CDR3 is TGTGCCAGCAGTGAAAGAGGTCGGGACAGTTCCTACGAGCAGTACTTC. It codes for CASSERGRDSSYEQYF.

The rearrangement joins TRBV12-5 to TRBJ2-7; D is unclear. This CDR3 has 16 amino acids. Per germline, CDR1 LGHNT and CDR2 FRNRAP. Trimming shortened V by 0 bases and J by 0 bases, and 12 bases separated the two germline ends. The CDR3 DNA reads as TGTGCTAGTGGTTTGGTCCTCGCAGGAAGCTCCTACGAGCAGTACTTC. Its protein product is CASGLVLAGSSYEQYF.

This chain links TRBV5-1 with TRBJ2-3, with a possible D match to TRBD1 (7 bases). The CDR3 has 15 amino acids. V was clipped by 0 bases and J by 4 bases, with 12 bases between them. Germline V gene lookup returns CDR1 SGHRS and CDR2 YFSETQ. CDR3 nucleotides: TGCGCCAGCAGCTTGGCCCAGGGGGGTTCAGATACGCAGTATTTT. As protein: CASSLAQGGSDTQYF.

The chain has TRBV28 and TRBJ2-1; D unclear. Trimming left V 7 bases short and J 4 bases short, with 5 bases between. Looked up from germline, CDR1 is MDHEN and CDR2 is SYDVKM. This CDR3 is built from 11 residues. The CDR3 region has the DNA TGTGCCAGCACCCAATACAATGAGCAGTTCTTC. Translated: CASTQYNEQFF.

This chain connects TRBV11-2 to TRBJ2-5, with a weak D call TRBD1 (5 bases). Looked up from germline, CDR1 is SGHAT and CDR2 is FQNNGV. There are 15 residues in the CDR3. V lost 1 base and J 1 base, leaving 10 bases between the germline ends. The CDR3 sequence: CASSLGGSLQETQYF. The CDR3 coding sequence is TGTGCCAGCAGCTTAGGGGGCAGCCTCCAAGAGACCCAGTACTTC.

V usage is TRBV18 and J usage is TRBJ2-1, with 8 bases aligning to TRBD2. V dropped 2 bases and J dropped 7; count of bases not matched to a gene: 7. This CDR3 is 15 amino acids long. Germline loops: CDR1 KGHSH, CDR2 LQKENI. CDR3: CASSPTGGPGNEQFF. The DNA of the CDR3 is TGTGCCAGCTCACCAACGGGGGGGCCGGGAAATGAGCAGTTCTTC.

The chain uses TRBV7-9 and TRBJ1-5; D perhaps matches TRBD1 (6 bases). This CDR3 has 15 residues. Germline CDR1 is SEHNR and CDR2 is FQNEAQ (reference sequence). Trimming took off 1 base at V and 4 bases at J, with 11 bases between the two ends. CDR3: CASSLEGGRNQPQHF. The CDR3 bases are TGTGCCAGCAGCTTAGAAGGGGGAAGAAATCAGCCCCAGCATTTT.

The chain is built from TRBV9 and TRBJ1-2, with 10 bases aligning to TRBD1. Germline loops: CDR1 SGDLS, CDR2 YYNGEE. V shed 3 bases, J shed 0 bases, and the junction held 11 bases outside the gene matches. This CDR3 has 18 amino acids. The CDR3 nucleotides read TGTGCCAGCAGCGCGTACCGGGACAGGGGACGAGCTAACTATGGCTACACCTTC. Its translation: CASSAYRDRGRANYGYTF.

The chain joins TRBV7-5 to TRBJ1-1. TRBV7-5 counts as a pseudogene. The CDR3 is 14 amino acids. CDR3 loop: CVRSLASLNTEAFF. In DNA form, the CDR3 reads TGTGTCAGAAGCTTAGCTTCTCTGAACACTGAAGCTTTCTTT.

The chain recombines TRBV29-1 with TRBJ1-1; D remains unclear. Germline V gives CDR1 SQVTM, CDR2 ANQGSEA. Trimming took 1 base from V and 1 from J, leaving 7 bases between them. The CDR3 loop spans 13 amino acids. This CDR3 reads CSVEGHENTEAFF. CDR3 DNA: TGCAGCGTTGAAGGGCACGAGAACACTGAAGCTTTCTTT.

The chain employs TRBV28 and TRBJ2-3, with 11 bases aligning to TRBD2. CDR1 is MDHEN, CDR2 SYDVKM, per germline. After removal of 6 bases from V and 4 bases from J, the junction contained 6 bases not matched to a gene. There are 15 residues in the CDR3. The DNA of the CDR3 is TGTGCCAGCAGCACCGGGACTAGCGGAGCAGATACGCAGTATTTT. This translates into CASSTGTSGADTQYF.

This sequence joins TRBV11-2 and TRBJ1-4, with TRBD1 identical over 8 bases. The J segment lost 7 bases and the V segment lost 3 bases, leaving 4 bases of the junction unmatched. The CDR3 totals 14 residues. Germline CDR1 is SGHAT and CDR2 is FQNNGV. The CDR3 region is CASSLAGGLEKLFF. Here the CDR3 DNA reads TGTGCCAGCAGCTTGGCAGGGGGCCTTGAAAAACTGTTTTTT.

This sequence joins TRBV7-2 and TRBJ2-5; the match to TRBD2 covers 8 bases. This CDR3 contains 13 residues. V trimming: 3 bases; J trimming: 7 bases; junction bases outside the gene matches: 4. Germline loops: CDR1 SGHTA, CDR2 FQGNSA. CDR3 region: CASSLGLGGTQYF. CDR3 bases: TGTGCCAGCAGCTTGGGACTAGGGGGGACCCAGTACTTC.

This chain joins TRBV13 and TRBJ1-2; perhaps TRBD1 as D (5 bases). The CDR3 runs 14 residues. The V end lost 5 bases, the J end lost 5 bases, and 15 bases lay between the germline ends. CDR1 and CDR2 (germline): PRHDT, FYEKMQ (reference sequence). The CDR3 here is CASSPQDGPYGYTF. Written as DNA, the CDR3 is TGTGCCAGCAGCCCACAGGACGGACCGTATGGCTACACCTTC.

The chain joins TRBV11-1 to TRBJ2-1; a weak D match, TRBD2 (5 bases). With 0 bases removed from V and 0 bases from J, the gap between germline ends came to 9 bases. CDR3 length: 16 amino acids. Germline values: CDR1 SGHAT, CDR2 FQDESV (reference sequence). CDR3 loop: CASSLAAAASYNEQFF. Here the CDR3 DNA reads TGTGCCAGCAGCTTAGCCGCAGCGGCCTCCTACAATGAGCAGTTCTTC.

The chain recombines TRBV6-6 with TRBJ1-5; TRBD1 might be the D (5 bases). There are 15 residues in the CDR3. The germline V and J ends were trimmed by 5 bases and 4 bases, with 15 bases remaining between them. CDR1 MNHNY and CDR2 SVGAGI come from the germline V gene (reference sequence). The CDR3, as DNA: TGTGCCAGCAGTGCCCGGGGGGGGGATAATCAGCCCCAGCATTTT. This gives the protein CASSARGGDNQPQHF.

The V gene is TRBV7-9, the J gene TRBJ1-2; 9 bases fit TRBD1. The trim removed 3 bases at V and 4 bases at J, leaving 3 bases unmatched. Germline CDR1 is SEHNR and CDR2 is FQNEAQ (reference sequence). The CDR3 consists of 14 residues. The CDR3 coding sequence is TGTGCCAGCAGCTTTGGACAGGGGATCTATGGCTACACCTTC. Translated: CASSFGQGIYGYTF.

The genes are TRBV6-1 and TRBJ2-2; the D gene is possibly TRBD2 (6 bases). Germline CDR1 is MNHNS and CDR2 is SASEGT. Trimming pared 8 bases from V and 6 bases from J, leaving 19 bases between. The CDR3 loop spans 15 amino acids. The CDR3 DNA follows: TGTGCCAGCGCCGAGACTGATGGGAGGCCCGGGGAGCTGTTTTTT. Translation gives CASAETDGRPGELFF.

The V gene is TRBV7-9, the J gene TRBJ2-7; 9 bases fit TRBD2. The V gene end was trimmed by 8 bases and the J gene end by 0 bases; junction bases not matched to a gene: 2. The CDR3 length is 13 residues. Germline CDR1 is SEHNR and CDR2 is FQNEAQ (reference sequence). CDR3 region: CASGREGSYEQYF. DNA of the CDR3: TGTGCCAGCGGGCGGGAGGGCTCCTACGAGCAGTACTTC.

The rearrangement links TRBV11-2 to TRBJ2-2, with TRBD2 matching 7 bases. The CDR3 is 14 residues long. The germline gives CDR1 SGHAT, CDR2 FQNNGV. With 0 bases clipped from V and 7 bases from J, the junction kept 2 bases outside the gene matches. The CDR3: CASSLDGGIGELFF. The CDR3, as DNA: TGTGCCAGCAGCTTAGACGGGGGGATCGGGGAGCTGTTTTTT. Supplemented by reference TRBV11-2 and TRBJ2-2, the full variable domain reads EAGVAQSPRYKIIEKRQSVAFWCNPISGHATLYWYQQILGQGPKLLIQFQNNGVVDDSQLPKDRFSAERLKGVDSTLKIQPAKLEDSAVYLCASSLDGGIGELFFGEGSRLTVL.